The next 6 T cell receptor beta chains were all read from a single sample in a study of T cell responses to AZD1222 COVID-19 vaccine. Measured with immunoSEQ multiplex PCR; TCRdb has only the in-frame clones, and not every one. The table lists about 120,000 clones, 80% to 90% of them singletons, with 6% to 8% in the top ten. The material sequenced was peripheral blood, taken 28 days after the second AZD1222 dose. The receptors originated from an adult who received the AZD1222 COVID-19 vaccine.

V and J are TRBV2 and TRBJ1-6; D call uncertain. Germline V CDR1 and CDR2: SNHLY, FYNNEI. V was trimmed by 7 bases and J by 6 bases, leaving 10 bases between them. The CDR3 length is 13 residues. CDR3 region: CASKTAINSPLHF. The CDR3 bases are TGTGCCAGCAAAACAGCGATTAATTCACCCCTCCACTTT. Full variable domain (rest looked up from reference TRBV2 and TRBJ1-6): EPEVTQTPSHQVTQMGQEVILRCVPISNHLYFYWYRQILGQKVEFLVSFYNNEISEKSEIFDDQFSVERPDGSNFTLKIRSTKLEDSAMYFCASKTAINSPLHFGNGTRLTVT.

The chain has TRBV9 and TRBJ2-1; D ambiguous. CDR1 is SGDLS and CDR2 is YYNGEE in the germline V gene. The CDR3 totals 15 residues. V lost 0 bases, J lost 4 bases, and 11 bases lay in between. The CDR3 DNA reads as TGTGCCAGCAGCGTAGTTGCGGACGGGTACAATGAGCAGTTCTTC. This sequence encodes CASSVVADGYNEQFF. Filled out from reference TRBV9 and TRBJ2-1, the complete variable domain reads DSGVTQTPKHLITATGQRVTLRCSPRSGDLSVYWYQQSLDQGLQFLIQYYNGEERAKGNILERFSAQQFPDLHSELNLSSLELGDSALYFCASSVVADGYNEQFFGPGTRLTVL.

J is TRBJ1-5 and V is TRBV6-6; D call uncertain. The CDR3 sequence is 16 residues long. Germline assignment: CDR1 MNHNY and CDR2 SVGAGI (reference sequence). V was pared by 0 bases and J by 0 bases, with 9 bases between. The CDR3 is CASSYSLGVSNQPQHF. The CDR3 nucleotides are TGTGCCAGCAGTTACTCCTTGGGTGTTAGCAATCAGCCCCAGCATTTT.

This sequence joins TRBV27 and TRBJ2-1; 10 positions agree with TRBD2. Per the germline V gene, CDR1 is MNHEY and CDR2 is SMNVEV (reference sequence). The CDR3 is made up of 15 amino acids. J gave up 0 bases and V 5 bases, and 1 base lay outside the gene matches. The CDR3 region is CASSGLADSYNEQFF. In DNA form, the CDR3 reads TGTGCCAGCAGTGGACTAGCGGACTCCTACAATGAGCAGTTCTTC.

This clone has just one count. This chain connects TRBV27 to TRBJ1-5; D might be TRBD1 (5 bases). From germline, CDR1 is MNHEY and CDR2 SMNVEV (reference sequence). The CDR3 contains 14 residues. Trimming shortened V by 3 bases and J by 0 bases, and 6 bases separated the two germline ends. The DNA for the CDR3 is TGTGCCAGCAGTTTGCAGGGTAGCAATCAGCCCCAGCATTTT. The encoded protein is CASSLQGSNQPQHF.

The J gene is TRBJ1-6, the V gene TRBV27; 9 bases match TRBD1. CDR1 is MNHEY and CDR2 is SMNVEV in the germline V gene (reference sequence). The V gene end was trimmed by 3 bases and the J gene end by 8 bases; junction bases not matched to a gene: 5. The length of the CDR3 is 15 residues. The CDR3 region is CASSLGQGAYSPLHF. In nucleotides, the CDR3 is TGTGCCAGCAGTTTGGGACAGGGAGCTTATTCACCCCTCCACTTT.